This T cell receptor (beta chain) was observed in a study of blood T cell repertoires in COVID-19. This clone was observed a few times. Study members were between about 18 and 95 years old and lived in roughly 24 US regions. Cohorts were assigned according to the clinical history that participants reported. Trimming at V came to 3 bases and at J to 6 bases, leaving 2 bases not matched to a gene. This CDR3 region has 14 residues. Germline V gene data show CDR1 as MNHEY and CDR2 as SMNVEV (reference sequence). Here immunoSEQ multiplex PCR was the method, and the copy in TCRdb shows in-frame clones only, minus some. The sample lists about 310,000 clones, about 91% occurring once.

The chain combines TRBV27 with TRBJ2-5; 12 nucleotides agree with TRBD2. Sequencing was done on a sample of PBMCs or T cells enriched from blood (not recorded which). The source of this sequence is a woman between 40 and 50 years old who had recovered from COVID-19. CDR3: CASSLTSGGKTQYF. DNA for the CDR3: TGTGCCAGCAGTTTGACTAGCGGGGGTAAGACCCAGTACTTC.